One and the same sample provided the 27 T cell receptor beta chains below, sequenced in a study of blood T cell repertoires in COVID-19 (dated by TCRdb to 2019 to 2021). Receptors were amplified or captured by the immunoSEQ multiplex PCR assay. The table comes from immuneACCESS by way of TCRdb, which keeps in-frame sequences with V and J called. Part of the clones is missing from these tables; in studies checked, under half for an unresolved V gene and the rest for unknown reasons. In all, the sample holds about 250,000 clones, and 87% of those were seen once. The ten top clones hold under 4% of the sample. Sequences were obtained from peripheral blood. Receptor source: a man younger than 35 with active or convalescent COVID-19.

CDR3 in amino acids: CASSQTGWIGYTF. CDR3 DNA sequence: TGTGCCAGCAGCCAAACAGGGTGGATTGGCTACACCTTC. This chain links TRBV5-5 with TRBJ1-2; a weak D match, TRBD1 (6 bases). Germline CDR1 reads SGHKS; CDR2 reads YYEKEE (reference sequence). There are 13 residues in the CDR3. The ends were cut back, 4 bases at V and 7 bases at J, with 14 bases in the middle.

The V gene is TRBV27, the J gene TRBJ1-2, with TRBD1 identical over 8 bases. In germline, CDR1 is MNHEY, CDR2 SMNVEV (reference sequence). CDR3 length equals 11 residues. With V trimmed by 10 bases and J by 6 bases, 4 bases remained unmatched. The CDR3 region is CAIGTGHGYTF. CDR3 sequence (DNA): TGTGCCATTGGGACAGGCCATGGCTACACCTTC.

This chain connects TRBV4-3 to TRBJ2-3, with 8 bases identical to TRBD2. Germline V CDR1 and CDR2: LGHNA, YSLEER. This CDR3 contains 14 residues. V trimming: 4 bases; J trimming: 3 bases; junction bases outside the gene matches: 3. Here the CDR3 DNA reads TGCGCCAGCAGCCTGAGCGGGAGTACAGATACGCAGTATTTT. Protein product: CASSLSGSTDTQYF.

The V call is TRBV4-3, the J call TRBJ2-1; 10 positions agree with TRBD2. The V gene end was trimmed by 4 bases and the J gene end by 1 base; junction bases not matched to a gene: 4. Germline lookup yields CDR1 LGHNA and CDR2 YSLEER. There are 16 residues in the CDR3. In DNA form, the CDR3 reads TGCGCCAGCAGCCTCCAGCGGGGGGGGTCCTACAATGAGCAGTTCTTC. As protein: CASSLQRGGSYNEQFF.

J is TRBJ2-2 and V is TRBV30, with D maybe TRBD2 (6 bases). Germline V gene sequence: CDR1 GTSNPN, CDR2 SVGIG (reference sequence). CDR3 length: 16 residues. V lost 6 bases and J 7 bases, leaving 24 bases between the germline ends. The CDR3 sequence is CACSRGFARGGGELFF. CDR3 nucleotide sequence: TGTGCCTGTTCCCGGGGGTTTGCCCGTGGGGGCGGGGAGCTGTTTTTT. Full variable domain (remainder filled in from reference TRBV30 and TRBJ2-2): SQTIHQWPATLVQPVGSPLSLECTVEGTSNPNLYWYRQAAGRGLQLLFYSVGIGQISSEVPQNLSASRPQDRQFILSSKKLLLSDSGFYLCACSRGFARGGGELFFGEGSRLTVL.

The chain couples TRBV29-1 to TRBJ2-3, with D possibly being TRBD1 (5 bases). Germline-derived CDR1 and CDR2 are SQVTM and ANQGSEA. There are 14 residues in the CDR3. V was pared by 4 bases and J by 5 bases, with 16 bases between. Here the CDR3 reads CSVGLPLGQDTQYF. The CDR3 coding sequence is TGCAGCGTTGGGCTCCCCTTGGGGCAAGATACGCAGTATTTT.

The chain employs TRBV7-6 and TRBJ2-1; no reliable D call. CDR1 is SGHVS and CDR2 is FNYEAQ in the germline V gene. The CDR3 covers 13 residues. Trimming left V 5 bases short and J 5 bases short, with 10 bases between. The CDR3, as DNA: TGTGCCAGCAGCCCAGGCGTACACAATGAGCAGTTCTTC. Translated, it gives CASSPGVHNEQFF.

This rearrangement joins TRBV28 to TRBJ2-1; TRBD1 agrees at 9 bases. The CDR3 is 15 amino acids. Trimming removed 6 bases from V and 6 bases from J; junction bases left unmatched: 9. Germline loops: CDR1 MDHEN, CDR2 SYDVKM. CDR3 bases: TGTGCCAGCAGGGCCGCGGGACAGGGTCTCAATGAGCAGTTCTTC. This gives the protein CASRAAGQGLNEQFF.

The V gene is TRBV5-6, the J gene TRBJ2-7, with TRBD2 identical over 10 bases. After removal of 0 bases from V and 2 bases from J, the junction contained 14 bases not matched to a gene. Germline V gives CDR1 SGHDT, CDR2 YYEEEE. This CDR3 spans 19 amino acids. CDR3 bases: TGTGCCAGCAGCTTGGAGGGGCCTCTAGCGGGAGCCCCGCCCTACGAGCAGTACTTC. Translation gives CASSLEGPLAGAPPYEQYF.

This chain links TRBV19 with TRBJ2-7; TRBD2 agrees at 16 bases. V gave up 5 bases and J gave up 12 bases; unmatched junction bases: 10. The CDR3 runs 15 residues. CDR1 and CDR2 (germline): LNHDA, SQIVND (reference sequence). The DNA of the CDR3 is TGTGCCAGTAGTCCGGGACTAGCGGGAGGGTATATTCGGTACTTC. It is translated as CASSPGLAGGYIRYF.

V and J are TRBV5-6 and TRBJ2-7; D is unresolved. CDR3 length: 12 residues. V was pared by 2 bases and J by 3 bases, with 6 bases between. Germline V gene data show CDR1 as SGHDT and CDR2 as YYEEEE. For the CDR3, the DNA is TGTGCCAGCAGCTTAGACTTCTACGAGCAGTACTTC. It yields the protein CASSLDFYEQYF.

The rearrangement links TRBV15 to TRBJ1-5; D not resolved. V shed 1 base and J shed 4 bases, with 8 bases lying between them. CDR1 is LNHNV and CDR2 is YYDKDF in the germline V gene (reference sequence). This CDR3 spans 14 amino acids. CDR3 loop: CATSRAEANQPQHF. The CDR3 DNA sequence: TGTGCCACCAGCAGAGCGGAGGCGAATCAGCCCCAGCATTTT.

The rearrangement joins TRBV19 to TRBJ1-2, with TRBD1 identical over 9 bases. After removal of 5 bases from V and 7 bases from J, the junction contained 5 bases not matched to a gene. Germline-derived CDR1 and CDR2 are LNHDA and SQIVND (reference sequence). CDR3 length equals 13 residues. The CDR3 nucleotides are TGTGCCAGTAGTGGCGACAGGGGGTTTGGCTACACCTTC. Its protein product is CASSGDRGFGYTF.

The chain carries TRBV6-5 and TRBJ2-1; 10 bases are a match to TRBD2. J was trimmed by 8 bases and V by 2 bases; bases with no gene match: 6. This CDR3 comprises 15 residues. Germline lookup yields CDR1 MNHEY and CDR2 SVGAGI. This chain's CDR3 is CASSYGLAGVHEQFF. CDR3 DNA sequence: TGTGCCAGCAGTTACGGGCTAGCGGGAGTTCATGAGCAGTTCTTC.

The chain uses TRBV14 and TRBJ1-1; D remains ambiguous. This CDR3 is 13 amino acids long. The germline CDR1 and CDR2 sequences are SGHDN and FVKESK. V dropped 0 bases and J dropped 6 bases, with 8 bases sitting between them. The chain's CDR3 is CASSQDLQSEAFF. In DNA, the CDR3 is TGTGCCAGCAGCCAAGATCTCCAGTCTGAAGCTTTCTTT.

The V and J genes are TRBV4-1 and TRBJ2-7; D call uncertain. V lost 4 bases and J lost 2, with 12 bases in between. CDR3 length: 14 amino acids. CDR1 and CDR2 (germline): MGHRA, YSYEKL. The DNA of the CDR3 is TGCGCCAGCAGCCTCAGCGCCAACGCCTACGAGCAGTACTTC. Its translation is CASSLSANAYEQYF.

On this clone itself: Germline and junction disagree at one end, which may indicate a read error. The chain has TRBV7-7 and TRBJ2-1; D may be TRBD2 (5 bases). CDR1 and CDR2 from the germline V gene are SSHAT and FNYEAQ (reference sequence). The CDR3 consists of 14 residues. CDR3 nucleotides: TGTGCTAGCAGCCCGACTACGAGTCTTGGTGAGCAGTTCTTC. As protein: CASSPTTSLGEQFF.

V gene TRBV5-6 combines with J gene TRBJ2-4; D unclear. Trimming cost V 1 base and J 2 bases, with 7 bases left between them. This CDR3 comprises 14 residues. Per the germline V gene, CDR1 is SGHDT and CDR2 is YYEEEE. CDR3 in amino acids: CASSLFSTKNIQYF. CDR3 DNA sequence: TGTGCCAGCAGCTTGTTCAGTACCAAAAACATTCAGTACTTC. Full variable domain (rest looked up from reference TRBV5-6 and TRBJ2-4): DAGVTQSPTHLIKTRGQQVTLRCSPKSGHDTVSWYQQALGQGPQFIFQYYEEEERQRGNFPDRFSGHQFPNYSSELNVNALLLGDSALYLCASSLFSTKNIQYFGAGTRLSVL.

The CDR3 loop is CASSPLDRVNTEAFF. CDR3 nucleotides: TGTGCCAGCAGCCCGCTTGACAGGGTGAACACTGAAGCTTTCTTT. The chain combines TRBV27 with TRBJ1-1; 7 bases match TRBD1. Germline CDR1 MNHEY, CDR2 SMNVEV (reference sequence). This CDR3 is built from 15 residues. V lost 6 bases and J lost 0; bases outside the gene matches: 7.

This sequence joins TRBV18 and TRBJ2-5; weak D call: TRBD2 (7 bases). The V and J ends lost 3 bases and 5 bases respectively, with 13 bases between them. Looked up from germline, CDR1 is KGHSH and CDR2 is LQKENI. The CDR3 covers 14 residues. The DNA of the CDR3 is TGTGCCAGCTCACCCGGGACTACAGGGGAGACCCAGTACTTC. Translating gives CASSPGTTGETQYF.

The chain employs TRBV27 and TRBJ2-3; perhaps TRBD2 as D (6 bases). Germline values: CDR1 MNHEY, CDR2 SMNVEV (reference sequence). V dropped 2 bases and J dropped 2 bases, with 17 bases sitting between them. CDR3 length: 17 amino acids. Here the CDR3 reads CASSLNLRLALTDTQYF. As DNA, the CDR3 is TGTGCCAGCAGTTTAAACCTGAGGCTAGCGCTCACAGATACGCAGTATTTT.

The CDR3 spells CASSAGGGPNYGYTF. The CDR3 nucleotides read TGTGCCAGCAGCGCCGGCGGGGGGCCAAACTATGGCTACACCTTC. The rearrangement joins TRBV9 to TRBJ1-2, with D maybe TRBD1 (6 bases). The CDR3 extends over 15 amino acids. Trimming left V 3 bases short and J 2 bases short, with 14 bases between. Germline loops: CDR1 SGDLS, CDR2 YYNGEE.

V and J are TRBV28 and TRBJ1-1, with 7 bases aligning to TRBD1. Germline values: CDR1 MDHEN, CDR2 SYDVKM. The CDR3 length is 15 residues. V trimming: 4 bases; J trimming: 2 bases; junction bases outside the gene matches: 7. The CDR3 coding sequence is TGTGCCAGCAGTTACAGGGACAGAGTTAACACTGAAGCTTTCTTT. The encoded protein is CASSYRDRVNTEAFF.

The chain links TRBV5-5 to TRBJ2-1, with D maybe TRBD2 (6 bases). In germline, CDR1 is SGHKS, CDR2 YYEKEE (reference sequence). The CDR3 totals 14 residues. V lost 0 bases and J lost 12, with 16 bases in between. CDR3 sequence: CASSLALGTGWQFF. The CDR3 coding sequence is TGTGCCAGCAGCTTGGCCCTGGGGACTGGATGGCAGTTCTTC.

V gene TRBV5-1 combines with J gene TRBJ2-5; 7 positions agree with TRBD1. CDR1 and CDR2 from the germline V gene are SGHRS and YFSETQ. Losses at the gene ends were 3 bases for V and 3 bases for J; bases not matched to a gene: 5. The CDR3 covers 14 residues. The CDR3 is CASSSSGTEETQYF. The CDR3 DNA sequence: TGCGCCAGCAGCTCATCCGGGACAGAAGAGACCCAGTACTTC. Filled out from reference TRBV5-1 and TRBJ2-5, the complete variable domain reads KAGVTQTPRYLIKTRGQQVTLSCSPISGHRSVSWYQQTPGQGLQFLFEYFSETQRNKGNFPGRFSGRQFSNSRSEMNVSTLELGDSALYLCASSSSGTEETQYFGPGTRLLVL.

This chain joins TRBV27 and TRBJ1-2; 8 nucleotides align to TRBD1. Trimming at V came to 8 bases and at J to 8 bases, leaving 10 bases not matched to a gene. CDR3 length: 13 amino acids. Per germline, CDR1 MNHEY and CDR2 SMNVEV (reference sequence). CDR3 sequence (DNA): TGTGCCAGCTCCGTTCAGGGGGCGCGGGGCTACACCTTC. Protein product: CASSVQGARGYTF.

The chain uses TRBV5-4 and TRBJ1-1; no clear D. Looked up from germline, CDR1 is SGHNT and CDR2 is YYREEE (reference sequence). The CDR3 sequence is 15 residues long. V was pared by 0 bases and J by 0 bases, with 9 bases between. As DNA, the CDR3 is TGTGCCAGCAGCTTGGATCCCTCTCTGAACACTGAAGCTTTCTTT. Its translation is CASSLDPSLNTEAFF.